Shown below are 14 T cell receptor beta chains from a single sample sequenced in a study of shared clonotypes between healthy human individuals. Method: immunoSEQ multiplex PCR; TCRdb's copy keeps in-frame clones and lacks some. The sample consists of some 2,500,000 clones, more than 85% of them appearing once. Sequencing input: naive CD4+ T cells from PBMCs. Subset denoted: CD45RA+ positively selected. The receptors were gathered from a man in his late teens or twenties in good health. Some clones in this sample may be carry-over from other donors' samples.

V usage is TRBV28 and J usage is TRBJ2-1; TRBD1 matches 8 bases. Looked up from germline, CDR1 is MDHEN and CDR2 is SYDVKM. The junction had 12 bases not matched to a gene; V was cut back by 5 bases and J by 9 bases. The CDR3 runs 15 residues. CDR3 DNA sequence: TGTGCCAGCAGTGGGCCGGGACAGGCCTTCGCTGAGCAGTTCTTC. Translation gives CASSGPGQAFAEQFF.

The chain couples TRBV28 to TRBJ1-2, with 10 bases fitting TRBD1. The V and J ends lost 4 bases and 3 bases, in that order; junction bases with no gene match: 8. The CDR3 length is 16 residues. Per the germline V gene, CDR1 is MDHEN and CDR2 is SYDVKM. CDR3 DNA: TGTGCCAGCAGTTCCCCCGGGACAGGGGCCCACTATGGCTACACCTTC. This encodes CASSSPGTGAHYGYTF.

The rearrangement uses TRBV7-2 and TRBJ2-1; 10 positions match TRBD2. CDR1 is SGHTA and CDR2 is FQGNSA in the germline V gene. Losses at the gene ends were 7 bases for V and 0 bases for J; bases not matched to a gene: 6. This CDR3 is 16 amino acids long. This CDR3 reads CASKRVAGGSYNEQFF. The DNA for the CDR3 is TGTGCCAGCAAACGAGTAGCGGGAGGCTCCTACAATGAGCAGTTCTTC.

This rearrangement joins TRBV5-6 to TRBJ2-7; 9 positions agree with TRBD1. CDR1 SGHDT and CDR2 YYEEEE come from the germline V gene. The CDR3 totals 14 residues. Losses at the gene ends were 3 bases for V and 3 bases for J; bases not matched to a gene: 4. The CDR3 loop reads CASSWRQGDYEQYF. The CDR3 DNA reads TGTGCCAGCAGCTGGAGACAGGGGGACTACGAGCAGTACTTC.

The rearrangement joins TRBV5-1 to TRBJ1-1; D ambiguous. Germline CDR1 SGHRS, CDR2 YFSETQ. The CDR3 is 15 residues long. The V end lost 0 bases, the J end lost 1 base, and 10 bases lay between the germline ends. The CDR3 spells CASSLVDPGNTEAFF. DNA for the CDR3: TGCGCCAGCAGCTTGGTGGACCCAGGGAACACTGAAGCTTTCTTT.

V and J are TRBV19 and TRBJ2-1; 10 bases map to TRBD2. V lost 1 base and J lost 6; bases outside the gene matches: 6. The CDR3 consists of 16 residues. Per the germline V gene, CDR1 is LNHDA and CDR2 is SQIVND (reference sequence). CDR3 residues: CASSIVSSGRGNEQFF. CDR3 nucleotides: TGTGCCAGTAGTATAGTGTCTAGCGGGAGAGGCAATGAGCAGTTCTTC.

The V call is TRBV6-1, the J call TRBJ2-5; D might be TRBD1 (6 bases). This CDR3 has 14 amino acids. The germline gives CDR1 MNHNS, CDR2 SASEGT. The V end was cut by 5 bases, the J end by 2 bases, with 12 bases between. DNA for the CDR3: TGTGCCAGCAGTATACGACAGGCACAAGAGACCCAGTACTTC. This encodes CASSIRQAQETQYF.

This clone was observed a single time. The same CDR3 arises from other DNA sequences in this sample as well. CDR3 coding DNA: TGCGCCAGCAGCCCCGCATCTAACACTGAAGCTTTCTTT. It codes for CASSPASNTEAFF. The chain carries TRBV5-1 and TRBJ1-1, with no clear D. Germline V lookup: CDR1 SGHRS, CDR2 YFSETQ. The V gene lost 4 bases and the J gene lost 2 bases, with 9 bases spanning the gap. The CDR3 has 13 amino acids.

The chain carries TRBV27 and TRBJ1-1; D not certain. Germline CDR1 reads MNHEY; CDR2 reads SMNVEV (reference sequence). This CDR3 is 14 amino acids long. Trimming stripped 5 bases from V and 1 base from J, with 11 bases between. In DNA, the CDR3 is TGTGCCAGCAGTCCACCGACGAGGAACACTGAAGCTTTCTTT. Protein: CASSPPTRNTEAFF.

The chain couples TRBV29-1 to TRBJ2-2; D not resolved. Germline CDR1 is SQVTM and CDR2 is ANQGSEA. Trimming took 5 bases from V and 1 from J, leaving 8 bases between them. The CDR3 is 13 residues long. CDR3: CSVPVVNTGELFF. The CDR3 DNA reads TGCAGCGTTCCAGTAGTGAACACCGGGGAGCTGTTTTTT.

This chain uses TRBV28 with TRBJ1-2; 9 positions match TRBD1. Germline assignment: CDR1 MDHEN and CDR2 SYDVKM. With V trimmed by 10 bases and J by 5 bases, 14 bases remained unmatched. CDR3 length: 15 residues. The chain's CDR3 is CAIHEISGTGYGYTF. In DNA, the CDR3 is TGTGCCATCCACGAGATCTCCGGGACAGGGTATGGCTACACCTTC.

V usage is TRBV19 and J usage is TRBJ2-1; 9 positions agree with TRBD2. The CDR3 loop spans 14 amino acids. CDR1 is LNHDA and CDR2 is SQIVND in the germline V gene (reference sequence). The ends lost 7 bases at V and 5 bases at J; junction bases unmatched: 6. The CDR3 bases are TGTGCCAGTATTCGGTTAGCGGGGGACAATGAGCAGTTCTTC. Residues: CASIRLAGDNEQFF. The entire variable domain, with the rest obtained from reference TRBV19 and TRBJ2-1, is as follows: DGGITQSPKYLFRKEGQNVTLSCEQNLNHDAMYWYRQDPGQGLRLIYYSQIVNDFQKGDIAEGYSVSREKKESFPLTVTSAQKNPTAFYLCASIRLAGDNEQFFGPGTRLTVL.

This chain joins TRBV2 and TRBJ2-7; D remains ambiguous. This CDR3 is built from 14 residues. Germline V gene sequence: CDR1 SNHLY, CDR2 FYNNEI. The ends were cut back, 4 bases at V and 6 bases at J, with 16 bases in the middle. The CDR3 DNA reads TGTGCCAGCAGTGCCTTGGGTGAGATTGGCGAGCAGTACTTC. This codes for CASSALGEIGEQYF.

The gene calls are TRBV27 and TRBJ2-6; TRBD2 matches at 14 bases. CDR1 is MNHEY and CDR2 is SMNVEV in the germline V gene (reference sequence). V trimming: 6 bases; J trimming: 2 bases; junction bases outside the gene matches: 12. This CDR3 comprises 20 residues. CDR3: CASSLYGTSGSITGANVLTF. DNA for the CDR3: TGTGCCAGCAGCCTGTACGGGACTAGCGGGAGTATAACTGGGGCCAACGTCCTGACTTTC.